A single sample gave rise to the 5 T cell receptor beta chains below, sequenced in a study of vaccination and CD4 T cells after COVID-19. Treatment in this sample: approximately 9-day PBMC culture with coronavirus spike peptide pools or control peptides (ViraFEST assay). These receptors are not linked to any known antigen. The Oncomine TCR Beta short-read assay generated sequence data from the DNA of cultured CD4+ T cells. TCRdb independently ran MiXCR on the PCR reads; one entry per CDR3 protein. The sample includes about 20,000 distinct CDR3 sequences, around 40% of them seen just once. The sequencing used CD4+ T cells from blood, cultured in vitro, collected before SARS-CoV-2 vaccination. These receptors were taken from a human donor who received a COVID-19 vaccine.

The chain employs TRBV11-3 and TRBJ2-2; 10 bases match TRBD1. V trimming: 8 bases; J trimming: 2 bases; junction bases outside the gene matches: 11. CDR3 size: 17 residues. Germline CDR1 is SGHNT and CDR2 is YENEEA. In DNA form, the CDR3 reads TGTGCCAGCGGAACGGGACAGGGGACCCCCAACACCGGGGAGCTGTTTTTT. Its translation is CASGTGQGTPNTGELFF. Drawing the rest from reference TRBV11-3 and TRBJ2-2, the complete variable domain is EAGVVQSPRYKIIEKKQPVAFWCNPISGHNTLYWYLQNLGQGPELLIRYENEEAVDDSQLPKDRFSAERLKGVDSTLKIQPAELGDSAVYLCASGTGQGTPNTGELFFGEGSRLTVL.

This clonotype was recorded only once. The chain uses TRBV28 and TRBJ2-7, with D perhaps matching TRBD2 (6 bases). CDR1 is MDHEN and CDR2 is SYDVKM in the germline V gene. Trimming pared 6 bases from V and 3 bases from J, leaving 12 bases between. The CDR3 loop spans 13 amino acids. The CDR3 bases are TGTGCCAGCAGGTCGACGGGGGACTACGAGCAGTACTTC. It yields the protein CASRSTGDYEQYF.

This clonotype came up a few times. V and J are TRBV11-3 and TRBJ1-1, with D maybe TRBD1 (6 bases). Trimming stripped 0 bases from V and 4 bases from J, with 12 bases between. Per the germline V gene, CDR1 is SGHNT and CDR2 is YENEEA. This CDR3 contains 15 residues. This CDR3 reads CASSLDPGAGTEAFF. CDR3 coding DNA: TGTGCCAGCAGCTTAGATCCGGGGGCGGGCACTGAAGCTTTCTTT.

The J gene is TRBJ2-7, the V gene TRBV19; no definite D call. The length of the CDR3 is 12 residues. The V and J ends lost 2 bases and 4 bases respectively, with 6 bases between them. Germline V gives CDR1 LNHDA, CDR2 SQIVND (reference sequence). This CDR3 is CASSISPYEQYF. In DNA, the CDR3 is TGTGCCAGTAGTATATCGCCATACGAGCAGTACTTC.

This clonotype was detected a few times. The rearrangement joins TRBV29-1 to TRBJ1-2; D gene ambiguous. CDR3 length: 15 amino acids. V lost 6 bases to trimming and J lost 4 bases, with 21 bases between them. CDR1 and CDR2 from the germline V gene are SQVTM and ANQGSEA. CDR3 sequence (DNA): TGCAGCGTATTACCCTCCCCGGCACAGACCTATGGCTACACCTTC. Translated, it gives CSVLPSPAQTYGYTF.